A single sample gave rise to the 23 T cell receptor beta chains below, sequenced in a study of shared clonotypes between healthy human individuals. The repertoire was sequenced with immunoSEQ multiplex PCR; TCRdb's copy has only in-frame clones and lacks some. The sample lists some 1,100,000 clones, around 82% occurring once. Sequenced material: memory CD4+ T cells from PBMCs. Subset described: CD45RA-negative fraction. Receptors were obtained from a man aged 18-30 years in good health. Some clones in this sample may be carry-over from other donors' samples.

This rearrangement joins TRBV11-3 to TRBJ2-2; 8 bases are shared with TRBD2. The germline gives CDR1 SGHNT, CDR2 YENEEA. The CDR3 has 17 amino acids. Unmatched junction bases numbered 13, after V lost 5 bases and J lost 5 bases. CDR3 amino acids: CASSPPGGGRETGELFF. As DNA, the CDR3 is TGTGCCAGCAGCCCGCCAGGCGGGGGGCGGGAAACCGGGGAGCTGTTTTTT.

The chain joins TRBV29-1 to TRBJ2-3; the D gene could be TRBD1 or TRBD2 (6 bases each). Germline lookup yields CDR1 SQVTM and CDR2 ANQGSEA. Trimming took off 6 bases at V and 4 bases at J, with 20 bases between the two ends. The CDR3 spans 15 residues. CDR3 bases: TGCAGCGTGCAGACTAGTGGGGGCCCCGCAGATACGCAGTATTTT. Translation gives CSVQTSGGPADTQYF.

This chain connects TRBV28 to TRBJ1-4; no firm D call. Trimming took off 5 bases at V and 8 bases at J, with 6 bases between the two ends. The CDR3 is made up of 11 amino acids. Germline CDR1 MDHEN, CDR2 SYDVKM. The chain's CDR3 is CASSTQEKLFF. The CDR3, as DNA: TGTGCCAGCAGTACCCAGGAAAAACTGTTTTTT.

This chain connects TRBV13 to TRBJ2-7; D might be TRBD2 (5 bases). The germline gives CDR1 PRHDT, CDR2 FYEKMQ (reference sequence). This CDR3 is 13 amino acids long. The V and J ends lost 0 bases and 2 bases respectively, with 5 bases between them. The CDR3 bases are TGTGCCAGCAGCTTAGGGAGGGCCTACGAGCAGTACTTC. This sequence encodes CASSLGRAYEQYF.

The V call is TRBV18, the J call TRBJ2-7, with D maybe TRBD1 (6 bases). V dropped 5 bases and J dropped 4 bases, with 15 bases sitting between them. Per germline, CDR1 KGHSH and CDR2 LQKENI. The CDR3 is 14 amino acids. Here the CDR3 reads CASSSNQQGYEQYF. The CDR3 DNA sequence: TGTGCCAGCTCATCAAATCAACAGGGTTACGAGCAGTACTTC.

The chain joins TRBV14 to TRBJ2-7; 10 bases map to TRBD2. V was clipped by 4 bases and J by 2 bases; unmatched bases: 11. The germline gives CDR1 SGHDN, CDR2 FVKESK. The CDR3 runs to 17 residues. CDR3 residues: CASSPKIRTSGTYEQYF. CDR3 coding DNA: TGTGCCAGCAGCCCAAAGATCCGGACTAGCGGAACCTACGAGCAGTACTTC.

This chain connects TRBV27 to TRBJ2-4, with TRBD2 as a possible D gene (6 bases). With 2 bases removed from V and 7 bases from J, the gap between germline ends came to 15 bases. CDR3 length: 15 amino acids. CDR1 is MNHEY and CDR2 is SMNVEV in the germline V gene (reference sequence). CDR3 protein: CASSLGGVSGNIQYF. The DNA of the CDR3 is TGTGCCAGCAGTTTAGGCGGGGTCAGTGGGAACATTCAGTACTTC.

The V gene is TRBV6-1, the J gene TRBJ1-4, with TRBD1 as a possible D gene (5 bases). The CDR3 spans 12 residues. Germline loops: CDR1 MNHNS, CDR2 SASEGT. Trimming left V 6 bases short and J 11 bases short, with 13 bases between. The CDR3 sequence is CASRNGTPKLFF. CDR3 sequence (DNA): TGTGCCAGCAGGAATGGGACCCCTAAACTGTTTTTT.

This chain uses TRBV5-4 with TRBJ2-1; D call uncertain. V was shortened by 0 bases and J by 7 bases, with 8 bases between the two germline ends. The germline V gene has CDR1 SGHNT and CDR2 YYREEE (reference sequence). This CDR3 is built from 13 residues. The DNA for the CDR3 is TGTGCCAGCAGCTTGGATGGGGTGAATGAGCAGTTCTTC. Protein: CASSLDGVNEQFF. Looking up the rest from reference TRBV5-4 and TRBJ2-1 gives the full variable domain: ETGVTQSPTHLIKTRGQQVTLRCSSQSGHNTVSWYQQALGQGPQFIFQYYREEENGRGNFPPRFSGLQFPNYSSELNVNALELDDSALYLCASSLDGVNEQFFGPGTRLTVL.

The chain uses TRBV19 and TRBJ2-3; 8 bases map to TRBD2. CDR3 size: 16 residues. The germline gives CDR1 LNHDA, CDR2 SQIVND (reference sequence). V shed 5 bases, J shed 1 base, and the junction held 8 bases outside the gene matches. The chain's CDR3 is CASSLIAGLGTDTQYF. For the CDR3, the DNA is TGTGCCAGTAGTTTAATAGCGGGGCTCGGCACAGATACGCAGTATTTT.

This clone was seen just once. Other DNA sequences in this sample translate to the same CDR3. The chain links TRBV2 to TRBJ1-5; 9 positions agree with TRBD1. Germline V gives CDR1 SNHLY, CDR2 FYNNEI. This CDR3 comprises 14 residues. V lost 6 bases and J lost 5; bases outside the gene matches: 5. CDR3: CASRVDRGDQPQHF. Here the CDR3 DNA reads TGTGCCAGCAGGGTCGACAGGGGGGATCAGCCCCAGCATTTT.

This clone has just a few counts. V is TRBV30 and J is TRBJ1-1, with 10 bases lining up with TRBD1. CDR3 length: 14 residues. V lost 0 bases, J lost 7 bases, and 5 bases stayed unmatched. CDR1 is GTSNPN, CDR2 SVGIG, per germline (reference sequence). In DNA, the CDR3 is TGTGCCTGGAGTGTAGGTGGGACAGGGGTTGAAGCTTTCTTT. Protein: CAWSVGGTGVEAFF.

The genes are TRBV4-3 and TRBJ1-2; D is ambiguous. This CDR3 has 15 amino acids. Trimming left V 1 base short and J 4 bases short, with 13 bases between. Germline loops: CDR1 LGHNA, CDR2 YSLEER. The DNA of the CDR3 is TGCGCCAGCAGCCAAGTTATGGGTTCCGCCTATGGCTACACCTTC. This codes for CASSQVMGSAYGYTF.

The chain joins TRBV19 to TRBJ2-2; D remains ambiguous. V lost 11 bases to trimming and J lost 4 bases, with 14 bases between them. CDR3 size: 13 residues. Germline CDR1 is LNHDA and CDR2 is SQIVND (reference sequence). The CDR3: CAEADPTTGELFF. The DNA of the CDR3 is TGTGCCGAGGCGGACCCCACCACCGGGGAGCTGTTTTTT.

Only one count was recorded for this clone. CDR3 loop: CASSLRRAETQYF. The CDR3 nucleotides read TGTGCCAGCAGCTTACGGCGGGCAGAGACCCAGTACTTC. This chain uses TRBV7-2 with TRBJ2-5; a weak D match, TRBD2 (5 bases). V was pared by 2 bases and J by 4 bases, with 8 bases between. Germline values: CDR1 SGHTA, CDR2 FQGNSA. The CDR3 is made up of 13 amino acids.

The chain links TRBV4-1 to TRBJ2-5, with D hard to call. The germline gives CDR1 MGHRA, CDR2 YSYEKL. The V and J ends lost 2 bases and 2 bases respectively, with 9 bases between them. The CDR3 has 14 residues. In DNA form, the CDR3 reads TGCGCCAGCAGCCAATCGGTGACACAAGAGACCCAGTACTTC. Its translation: CASSQSVTQETQYF.

Many counts were recorded for this clone. The chain links TRBV7-2 to TRBJ2-1; 7 positions agree with TRBD2. Germline trimming cut 5 bases from V and 4 bases from J; bases unmatched to any gene: 5. The germline gives CDR1 SGHTA, CDR2 FQGNSA. The CDR3 is made up of 14 amino acids. Here the CDR3 reads CASSLAGEYNEQFF. The CDR3 DNA follows: TGTGCCAGCAGCCTCGCGGGAGAGTACAATGAGCAGTTCTTC.

The sample holds one count of this clone. The genes are TRBV7-2 and TRBJ1-2; D uncertain. Germline V gene lookup returns CDR1 SGHTA and CDR2 FQGNSA. The germline V and J ends were trimmed by 5 bases and 0 bases, with 13 bases remaining between them. The CDR3 contains 15 residues. CDR3 sequence (DNA): TGTGCCAGCAGCCTGCGGGCCGTAGCTAACTATGGCTACACCTTC. Protein product: CASSLRAVANYGYTF.

This clone was observed a single time. The rearrangement joins TRBV5-1 to TRBJ2-7; 14 positions match TRBD2. The CDR3 consists of 17 residues. The ends lost 1 base at V and 6 bases at J; junction bases unmatched: 9. CDR1 SGHRS and CDR2 YFSETQ come from the germline V gene. The CDR3 nucleotides read TGCGCCAGCAGCTTGAGGTTTGGACTAGCGGGAGGAGGCGAGCAGTACTTC. The encoded protein is CASSLRFGLAGGGEQYF.

Notes on this clone: Other DNA sequences of this sample code for an identical CDR3. V is TRBV2 and J is TRBJ1-5, with D perhaps matching TRBD1 (5 bases). Trimming pared 2 bases from V and 0 bases from J, leaving 8 bases between. Germline loops: CDR1 SNHLY, CDR2 FYNNEI. The CDR3 covers 15 residues. The CDR3 DNA is TGTGCCAGCAGTGAACAGGGCGATAGCAATCAGCCCCAGCATTTT. Its translation: CASSEQGDSNQPQHF.

V gene TRBV5-6 combines with J gene TRBJ1-2, with TRBD1 matching over 8 bases. V lost 2 bases to trimming and J lost 4 bases; unmatched junction nucleotides: 1. The CDR3 totals 13 residues. CDR1 and CDR2 from the germline V gene are SGHDT and YYEEEE. The CDR3 sequence: CASSFGQGYGYTF. DNA for the CDR3: TGTGCCAGCAGCTTTGGACAGGGCTATGGCTACACCTTC.

There are a few counts of this clone. This rearrangement joins TRBV19 to TRBJ2-2, with 8 nucleotides matching TRBD2. Germline V gives CDR1 LNHDA, CDR2 SQIVND (reference sequence). The CDR3 runs 16 residues. V shed 7 bases, J shed 3 bases, and the junction held 10 bases outside the gene matches. In DNA form, the CDR3 reads TGTGCCAGTACGCTTCGGCCGCGGGGGGACACCGGGGAGCTGTTTTTT. Its protein is CASTLRPRGDTGELFF.

This clone was observed a handful of times. The J gene is TRBJ2-7, the V gene TRBV7-9; D possibly matches TRBD1 or TRBD2 (5 bases each). This CDR3 region has 13 residues. Trimming removed 4 bases from V and 6 bases from J, with 13 bases in between. Germline CDR1 is SEHNR and CDR2 is FQNEAQ (reference sequence). CDR3 coding DNA: TGTGCCAGCAGCTCTGCGAGGGGCTCCGAGCAGTACTTC. This codes for CASSSARGSEQYF.